Following are 3 T cell receptor beta chains from one sample sequenced in a study of identical twins. MiXCR was run by TCRdb on the 5' RACE reads, yielding one entry per CDR3 protein. Of 450,000 to 650,000 distinct CDR3 sequences in the sample, over 8.5% are singletons; the top ten hold 2.5% to 3.5%. This sample also belongs to another study, concerning yellow fever vaccine responses in identical twins.

Sequenced material: PBMCs. The receptors shown here come from a woman under 30 in good health.

The chain carries TRBV13 and TRBJ2-5, with TRBD2 as a possible D gene (5 bases). V shed 5 bases and J shed 8 bases, with 15 bases lying between them. The CDR3 is made up of 13 amino acids. From germline, CDR1 is PRHDT and CDR2 FYEKMQ (reference sequence). This chain's CDR3 is CASSPRTSDTQYF. Here the CDR3 DNA reads TGTGCCAGCAGCCCCCGGACTTCCGACACCCAGTACTTC.

This clonotype showed up just a few times. J is TRBJ2-3 and V is TRBV11-2; D might be TRBD1 (6 bases). This CDR3 has 20 amino acids. The V end was cut by 5 bases, the J end by 2 bases, with 29 bases between. Per germline, CDR1 SGHAT and CDR2 FQNNGV. The CDR3 sequence is CASSQGTPDIEGNYTDTQYF. DNA of the CDR3: TGTGCCAGCAGCCAGGGGACCCCCGATATCGAGGGAAATTACACAGATACGCAGTATTTT.

The sample holds a few counts of this clonotype. V gene TRBV20-1 combines with J gene TRBJ2-3, with 13 bases that match TRBD2. Losses at the gene ends were 4 bases for V and 3 bases for J; bases not matched to a gene: 16. The V gene's germline CDR1 is DFQATT and CDR2 SNEGSKA (reference sequence). CDR3 length: 19 amino acids. CDR3 sequence (DNA): TGCAGTGCTACTGGACCGGGACTAGCGGGAACCACGCTAACAGATACGCAGTATTTT. Translation: CSATGPGLAGTTLTDTQYF.